Listed here are 25 T cell receptor beta chains from one sample, sequenced in a study of cytomegalovirus exposure and HLA in healthy donors. Only in-frame clones appear in the TCRdb table, and some are missing; sequencing was by immunoSEQ multiplex PCR. Among about 98,000 clones listed, approximately 88% were seen once. The sample consisted of PBMCs. All receptors derive from a woman aged 25-40 years in good health and CMV-seronegative.

This chain connects TRBV11-1 to TRBJ2-3; a possible D gene is TRBD2 (6 bases). The germline CDR1 and CDR2 sequences are SGHAT and FQDESV (reference sequence). The CDR3 is made up of 15 amino acids. V lost 6 bases, J lost 3 bases, and 16 bases lay in between. CDR3 amino acids: CASSPGTLATDTQYF. CDR3 nucleotide sequence: TGTGCCAGCAGTCCCGGGACTCTGGCTACAGATACGCAGTATTTT.

The rearrangement joins TRBV19 to TRBJ2-7, with D maybe TRBD2 (6 bases). The V end was cut by 3 bases, the J end by 0 bases, with 12 bases between. Per the germline V gene, CDR1 is LNHDA and CDR2 is SQIVND (reference sequence). The CDR3 length is 15 residues. The CDR3 protein is CASSIAGHYSYEQYF. CDR3 coding DNA: TGTGCCAGTAGTATTGCGGGGCACTACTCCTACGAGCAGTACTTC.

The rearrangement uses TRBV2 and TRBJ1-1; 7 nucleotides agree with TRBD1. V lost 2 bases to trimming and J lost 3 bases; unmatched junction nucleotides: 6. CDR3 length equals 15 residues. Germline-derived CDR1 and CDR2 are SNHLY and FYNNEI. This CDR3 is CASSEQGGSYTEAFF. DNA for the CDR3: TGTGCCAGCAGTGAACAGGGGGGCTCTTACACTGAAGCTTTCTTT. Variable domain in full (rest from reference TRBV2 and TRBJ1-1): EPEVTQTPSHQVTQMGQEVILRCVPISNHLYFYWYRQILGQKVEFLVSFYNNEISEKSEIFDDQFSVERPDGSNFTLKIRSTKLEDSAMYFCASSEQGGSYTEAFFGQGTRLTVV.

The rearrangement uses TRBV28 and TRBJ1-1, with TRBD1 identical over 8 bases. CDR3 length equals 15 residues. Germline CDR1 MDHEN, CDR2 SYDVKM. V trimming: 5 bases; J trimming: 0 bases; junction bases outside the gene matches: 5. The CDR3 reads CASSSTGGMNTEAFF. CDR3 bases: TGTGCCAGCAGTAGTACAGGGGGAATGAACACTGAAGCTTTCTTT.

The rearrangement uses TRBV2 and TRBJ2-5; TRBD1 is a possible D gene (7 bases). Trimming took 5 bases from V and 5 from J, leaving 9 bases between them. Per germline, CDR1 SNHLY and CDR2 FYNNEI. The length of the CDR3 is 12 residues. The CDR3 sequence is CASSPGGETQYF. Here the CDR3 DNA reads TGTGCCAGCAGTCCAGGGGGGGAGACCCAGTACTTC.

The chain joins TRBV27 to TRBJ1-3, with 10 nucleotides matching TRBD1. CDR3 length: 15 amino acids. With 5 bases clipped from V and 6 bases from J, the junction kept 7 bases outside the gene matches. Germline assignment: CDR1 MNHEY and CDR2 SMNVEV (reference sequence). The CDR3 bases are TGTGCCAGCAGTCTTACAGGGACAGGGGTAAACACCATATATTTT. It yields the protein CASSLTGTGVNTIYF.

This chain links TRBV6-5 with TRBJ2-7, with D possibly being TRBD1 (5 bases). V lost 5 bases to trimming and J lost 3 bases, with 11 bases between them. Germline loops: CDR1 MNHEY, CDR2 SVGAGI. CDR3 length: 13 residues. The DNA for the CDR3 is TGTGCCAGCAGTGACAGCGTCGGCTACGAGCAGTACTTC. This translates into CASSDSVGYEQYF.

This rearrangement joins TRBV2 to TRBJ1-5; D uncertain. V shed 2 bases and J shed 0 bases, with 5 bases lying between them. Per germline, CDR1 SNHLY and CDR2 FYNNEI. There are 14 residues in the CDR3. In nucleotides, the CDR3 is TGTGCCAGCAGTGAACCGGTTAGCAATCAGCCCCAGCATTTT. Its protein is CASSEPVSNQPQHF.

V and J are TRBV27 and TRBJ1-4, with D possibly being TRBD1 (6 bases). Germline V gene sequence: CDR1 MNHEY, CDR2 SMNVEV (reference sequence). The V end lost 3 bases, the J end lost 8 bases, and 16 bases lay between the germline ends. The CDR3 contains 15 residues. The CDR3 DNA reads as TGTGCCAGCAGTTTCGTCCCGCAGGGGAGAGAAAAACTGTTTTTT. It encodes CASSFVPQGREKLFF. Supplemented by reference TRBV27 and TRBJ1-4, the full variable domain reads EAQVTQNPRYLITVTGKKLTVTCSQNMNHEYMSWYRQDPGLGLRQIYYSMNVEVTDKGDVPEGYKVSRKEKRNFPLILESPSPNQTSLYFCASSFVPQGREKLFFGSGTQLSVL.

The chain combines TRBV13 with TRBJ1-5; 12 nucleotides line up with TRBD1. The trim removed 3 bases at V and 7 bases at J, leaving 10 bases unmatched. Germline-derived CDR1 and CDR2 are PRHDT and FYEKMQ (reference sequence). The CDR3 runs to 17 residues. For the CDR3, the DNA is TGTGCCAGCAGCTTGGGACAGGGGGCAGAGGCCGTGCAGCCCCAGCATTTT. It is translated as CASSLGQGAEAVQPQHF.

The chain recombines TRBV7-6 with TRBJ1-5; D might be TRBD1 (5 bases). Trimming removed 8 bases from V and 3 bases from J, with 5 bases in between. The CDR3 is 11 amino acids. CDR1 and CDR2 (germline): SGHVS, FNYEAQ. CDR3 sequence (DNA): TGTGCCAGCGGGGCCAATCAGCCCCAGCATTTT. Its protein is CASGANQPQHF.

The chain has TRBV9 and TRBJ2-1; D is unresolved. Trimming cost V 2 bases and J 5 bases, with 8 bases left between them. This CDR3 has 13 amino acids. Germline V CDR1 and CDR2: SGDLS, YYNGEE. The CDR3 reads CASSVRVDNEQFF. The DNA for the CDR3 is TGTGCCAGCAGCGTTCGGGTTGACAATGAGCAGTTCTTC.

The chain has TRBV4-2 and TRBJ1-2; 11 bases match TRBD1. Germline CDR1 and CDR2: LGHNA and YNFKEQ. The CDR3 extends over 16 amino acids. V was pared by 3 bases and J by 8 bases, with 11 bases of the junction left unmatched. CDR3 region: CASSQGTRTGGDGYTF. For the CDR3, the DNA is TGTGCCAGCAGCCAGGGAACTCGGACAGGGGGCGACGGCTACACCTTC.

This clone was seen only once. The chain uses TRBV27 and TRBJ2-3, with D unresolved. This CDR3 is 12 amino acids long. The V gene's germline CDR1 is MNHEY and CDR2 SMNVEV (reference sequence). V gave up 6 bases and J gave up 4 bases, with 8 bases separating them. The CDR3 spells CASSLPADTQYF. DNA of the CDR3: TGTGCCAGCAGCCTGCCAGCAGATACGCAGTATTTT.

The chain is built from TRBV28 and TRBJ1-2; maybe TRBD1 (5 bases). CDR3 length equals 13 residues. CDR1 is MDHEN, CDR2 SYDVKM, per germline. V lost 6 bases and J lost 6, with 14 bases in between. The CDR3: CASRPGGVDGYTF. In DNA form, the CDR3 reads TGTGCCAGCAGACCGGGGGGGGTGGATGGCTACACCTTC.

In its sample, this clone was seen once. The chain carries TRBV9 and TRBJ2-7; 10 positions match TRBD2. CDR3 length: 16 amino acids. V dropped 0 bases and J dropped 2; count of bases not matched to a gene: 5. In germline, CDR1 is SGDLS, CDR2 YYNGEE. CDR3 protein: CASSVASSGGPYEQYF. The CDR3 DNA is TGTGCCAGCAGCGTAGCGTCTAGCGGGGGTCCCTACGAGCAGTACTTC.

Here the CDR3 DNA reads TGTGCCAGCAGTTTGGGTCTAGCGCTAAGCTCCTACAATGAGCAGTTCTTC. It yields the protein CASSLGLALSSYNEQFF. The chain joins TRBV28 to TRBJ2-1; D possibly corresponds to TRBD2 (6 bases). Trimming removed 3 bases from V and 0 bases from J, with 15 bases in between. This CDR3 is 17 amino acids long. CDR1 MDHEN and CDR2 SYDVKM come from the germline V gene.

The chain combines TRBV5-1 with TRBJ2-7, with D possibly matching TRBD2 (6 bases). The V end was cut by 4 bases, the J end by 3 bases, with 17 bases between. The germline gives CDR1 SGHRS, CDR2 YFSETQ. CDR3 length equals 15 residues. For the CDR3, the DNA is TGCGCCAGCAGCCCCACACTTGGGACTTTCTACGAGCAGTACTTC. It translates to CASSPTLGTFYEQYF.

This chain connects TRBV5-1 to TRBJ1-6; 10 positions match TRBD1. Germline assignment: CDR1 SGHRS and CDR2 YFSETQ. V was pared by 0 bases and J by 9 bases, with 3 bases of the junction left unmatched. The CDR3 has 15 amino acids. The CDR3 region is CASSLAGQGGSPLHF. The CDR3 DNA is TGCGCCAGCAGCTTGGCCGGACAGGGGGGTTCACCCCTCCACTTT.

This chain links TRBV5-1 with TRBJ2-1; 7 bases map to TRBD1. The J segment lost 4 bases and the V segment lost 4 bases, leaving 8 bases of the junction unmatched. This CDR3 region has 15 residues. Germline CDR1 and CDR2: SGHRS and YFSETQ. Here the CDR3 reads CASSQTDRPYNEQFF. In DNA, the CDR3 is TGCGCCAGCAGCCAAACGGACAGGCCTTACAATGAGCAGTTCTTC.

The rearrangement links TRBV11-2 to TRBJ2-1, with 7 nucleotides matching TRBD2. The V gene end was trimmed by 8 bases and the J gene end by 3 bases; junction bases not matched to a gene: 10. CDR3 size: 15 residues. Germline V gene data show CDR1 as SGHAT and CDR2 as FQNNGV. CDR3 bases: TGTGCCAGCGAGCGAAGGGGAGGGAGCTACAATGAGCAGTTCTTC. Residues: CASERRGGSYNEQFF. The full variable domain, in which reference TRBV11-2 and TRBJ2-1 provide the parts outside the CDR3, is EAGVAQSPRYKIIEKRQSVAFWCNPISGHATLYWYQQILGQGPKLLIQFQNNGVVDDSQLPKDRFSAERLKGVDSTLKIQPAKLEDSAVYLCASERRGGSYNEQFFGPGTRLTVL.

This clone was seen only once. The chain combines TRBV13 with TRBJ1-2; 9 bases map to TRBD1. V was pared by 5 bases and J by 6 bases, with 4 bases of the junction left unmatched. This CDR3 has 13 residues. Germline CDR1 and CDR2: PRHDT and FYEKMQ (reference sequence). CDR3 sequence: CASSLQGADGYTF. For the CDR3, the DNA is TGTGCCAGCAGCCTACAGGGGGCTGATGGCTACACCTTC.

This chain joins TRBV6-6 and TRBJ2-3, with a weak D call TRBD1 (5 bases). The V end lost 7 bases, the J end lost 5 bases, and 16 bases lay between the germline ends. This CDR3 has 14 amino acids. The germline V gene has CDR1 MNHNY and CDR2 SVGAGI (reference sequence). In nucleotides, the CDR3 is TGTGCCAGCACCCAGGGTAATTATGAAGATACGCAGTATTTT. Amino acids: CASTQGNYEDTQYF.

The chain is built from TRBV6-1 and TRBJ2-5; D not resolved. Trimming cost V 4 bases and J 5 bases, with 8 bases left between them. In germline, CDR1 is MNHNS, CDR2 SASEGT. The CDR3 is 12 amino acids. CDR3 in DNA: TGTGCCAGCAGTGCGACACGGGAGACCCAGTACTTC. Translated, it gives CASSATRETQYF.

V gene TRBV28 combines with J gene TRBJ2-7; a possible D gene is TRBD2 (6 bases). The CDR3 is 15 amino acids. The ends were cut back, 1 base at V and 1 base at J, with 11 bases in the middle. Per germline, CDR1 MDHEN and CDR2 SYDVKM. As DNA, the CDR3 is TGTGCCAGCAGTTTATCGTCGGGAGCATCCTACGAGCAGTACTTC. Amino acids: CASSLSSGASYEQYF.